Below, 15 T cell receptor beta chains from the same sample are listed, as sequenced in a study of T-cell memory formation after mild COVID-19. A single record per CDR3 protein comes from TCRdb applying MiXCR to the 5' RACE reads. The top ten clones hold 2% to 2.5% of a sample with roughly 200,000 distinct CDR3 sequences, around 16% of them seen once. The sequencing input was PBMCs or a T cell subset sorted from them (not recorded which). These receptors originate from an adult woman who had mild COVID-19 (a few samples of this study predate the infection). Cell type and time point are not known.

This chain links TRBV21-1 with TRBJ1-5. TRBV21-1 constitutes a pseudogene. This CDR3 comprises 14 residues. The CDR3 DNA is TGTGCCAGCAGCGGAGGGGATAGCAATCAGCCCCAGCATTTT. Translated: CASSGGDSNQPQHF.

This chain connects TRBV25-1 to TRBJ1-1; no reliable D call. Germline V lookup: CDR1 MGHDK, CDR2 SYGVNS. The CDR3 is 13 residues long. Trimming stripped 3 bases from V and 1 base from J, with 6 bases between. CDR3 nucleotide sequence: TGTGCCAGCAGTGATGGTCGGAACACTGAAGCTTTCTTT. Its protein is CASSDGRNTEAFF.

This clonotype was picked up a small number of times. The chain recombines TRBV5-1 with TRBJ2-1; D is uncertain. This CDR3 has 15 residues. V dropped 0 bases and J dropped 4 bases, with 11 bases sitting between them. Per germline, CDR1 SGHRS and CDR2 YFSETQ. The CDR3: CASSLGGAAYNEQFF. CDR3 DNA sequence: TGCGCCAGCAGCTTGGGTGGCGCGGCATACAATGAGCAGTTCTTC.

The gene calls are TRBV7-8 and TRBJ2-5; D is perhaps TRBD1 or TRBD2 (5 bases each). The germline V and J ends were trimmed by 6 bases and 4 bases, with 27 bases remaining between them. Germline CDR1 SGHVS, CDR2 FQNEAQ. The CDR3 extends over 18 amino acids. In DNA, the CDR3 is TGTGCCAGCAGTCCCCAGTCCGGGGCAGGGAGAAGTCGAGAGACCCAGTACTTC. Residues: CASSPQSGAGRSRETQYF.

This clonotype has a handful of counts. The V gene is TRBV4-1, the J gene TRBJ2-1; 7 bases are a match to TRBD1. Trimming at V came to 0 bases and at J to 2 bases, leaving 4 bases not matched to a gene. Germline values: CDR1 MGHRA, CDR2 YSYEKL. This CDR3 has 16 residues. CDR3 loop: CASSQEATGTYNEQFF. The CDR3 DNA sequence: TGCGCCAGCAGCCAAGAGGCGACAGGGACCTACAATGAGCAGTTCTTC.

The CDR3 bases are TGTGCCAGCAGTCCCCTCGGGGCGGGGAACACTGAAGCTTTCTTT. Translating gives CASSPLGAGNTEAFF. This chain links TRBV7-2 with TRBJ1-1, with TRBD1 as a possible D gene (5 bases). This CDR3 region has 15 residues. Trimming took off 6 bases at V and 1 base at J, with 15 bases between the two ends. Germline V gives CDR1 SGHTA, CDR2 FQGNSA. Drawing the rest from reference TRBV7-2 and TRBJ1-1, the complete variable domain is GAGVSQSPSNKVTEKGKDVELRCDPISGHTALYWYRQSLGQGLEFLIYFQGNSAPDKSGLPSDRFSAERTGGSVSTLTIQRTQQEDSAVYLCASSPLGAGNTEAFFGQGTRLTVV.

The chain has TRBV5-1 and TRBJ2-7; 13 bases agree with TRBD2. Germline CDR1 is SGHRS and CDR2 is YFSETQ. Trimming cost V 0 bases and J 6 bases; bases outside gene matches: 3. This CDR3 spans 15 amino acids. In DNA form, the CDR3 reads TGCGCCAGCAGCTTGGGGACTAGCGGGAGTGCCGAGCAGTACTTC. This codes for CASSLGTSGSAEQYF.

This chain joins TRBV5-1 and TRBJ1-1; D not resolved. Trimming cost V 1 base and J 6 bases, with 19 bases left between them. CDR1 SGHRS and CDR2 YFSETQ come from the germline V gene. The CDR3 extends over 16 amino acids. The CDR3 DNA sequence: TGCGCCAGCAGCTTGTATTCGTTCGGGTTGGGCCCTGAAGCTTTCTTT. The encoded protein is CASSLYSFGLGPEAFF.

The J gene is TRBJ2-1, the V gene TRBV5-1, with 10 bases fitting TRBD2. The CDR3 loop spans 15 amino acids. Germline loops: CDR1 SGHRS, CDR2 YFSETQ. V trimming: 4 bases; J trimming: 2 bases; junction bases outside the gene matches: 3. CDR3 DNA sequence: TGCGCCAGCAGCGTAGCGGGGGGAACCTACAATGAGCAGTTCTTC. Residues: CASSVAGGTYNEQFF.

There are a few counts of this clonotype. CDR3 region: CASSPDHREETQYF. DNA for the CDR3: TGTGCCAGCAGCCCAGACCACAGGGAGGAGACCCAGTACTTC. This chain connects TRBV9 to TRBJ2-5; D is possibly TRBD1 (6 bases). Trimming cost V 4 bases and J 5 bases, with 15 bases left between them. This CDR3 comprises 14 residues. From germline, CDR1 is SGDLS and CDR2 YYNGEE.

This rearrangement joins TRBV21-1 to TRBJ2-5; the tabulated D call, TRBD1, remains unverified against the DNA. TRBV21-1 is a pseudogene segment. This CDR3 is 14 amino acids long. Here the CDR3 reads CASSKGDRVETQYF. The DNA of the CDR3 is TGTGCCAGCAGCAAAGGAGACAGGGTAGAGACCCAGTACTTC.

This clonotype came up a few times. This chain joins TRBV5-5 and TRBJ2-7; D is possibly TRBD1 (5 bases). V shed 0 bases and J shed 1 base, with 8 bases lying between them. The CDR3 totals 14 residues. Per the germline V gene, CDR1 is SGHKS and CDR2 is YYEKEE (reference sequence). This CDR3 reads CASSLARVSYEQYF. The CDR3 DNA follows: TGTGCCAGCAGCTTGGCCAGGGTGTCCTACGAGCAGTACTTC.

The chain recombines TRBV5-6 with TRBJ2-5, with D perhaps matching TRBD2 (6 bases). The CDR3 spans 13 residues. Germline values: CDR1 SGHDT, CDR2 YYEEEE. Between the trimmed V and J ends, which lost 5 bases and 5 bases, there was a span of 13 bases. CDR3 DNA sequence: TGTGCCAGCAGTGGGGACTCCGGGGAGACCCAGTACTTC. It encodes CASSGDSGETQYF. Looking up the rest from reference TRBV5-6 and TRBJ2-5 gives the full variable domain: DAGVTQSPTHLIKTRGQQVTLRCSPKSGHDTVSWYQQALGQGPQFIFQYYEEEERQRGNFPDRFSGHQFPNYSSELNVNALLLGDSALYLCASSGDSGETQYFGPGTRLLVL.

This clonotype was observed a few times. This sequence joins TRBV5-1 and TRBJ2-1; 9 bases are a match to TRBD2. The CDR3 sequence is 19 residues long. V gave up 3 bases and J gave up 0 bases; unmatched junction bases: 13. Per the germline V gene, CDR1 is SGHRS and CDR2 is YFSETQ. Here the CDR3 reads CASSWAAEAREGSYNEQFF. In DNA, the CDR3 is TGCGCCAGCAGCTGGGCCGCGGAGGCGCGGGAGGGCTCCTACAATGAGCAGTTCTTC. Full variable domain (rest looked up from reference TRBV5-1 and TRBJ2-1): KAGVTQTPRYLIKTRGQQVTLSCSPISGHRSVSWYQQTPGQGLQFLFEYFSETQRNKGNFPGRFSGRQFSNSRSEMNVSTLELGDSALYLCASSWAAEAREGSYNEQFFGPGTRLTVL.

The rearrangement links TRBV7-2 to TRBJ2-3; a weak D match, TRBD2 (6 bases). Trimming cost V 5 bases and J 2 bases, with 14 bases left between them. Germline CDR1 SGHTA, CDR2 FQGNSA. This CDR3 is 15 amino acids long. The CDR3: CASSPRTNPTDTQYF. The CDR3 DNA follows: TGTGCCAGCAGCCCCCGGACTAACCCCACAGATACGCAGTATTTT.